These T cell receptor beta chains were read from a single sample in a study of spatial heterogeneity in lung cancer. TCRdb reprocessed the 5' RACE reads with MiXCR, giving one entry per CDR3 protein. The table shows about 14,000 distinct CDR3 sequences, with 3.5% to 4.5% occurring only once. The sequenced sample was lung tumor tissue, obtained at surgery. The origin of the receptors is a male donor with early-stage non-small cell lung cancer. Both conserved end residues are part of each CDR3. The order of the fields is CDR3 length, V gene, J gene, D gene, clone size, CDR3 protein, CDR3 DNA. The D gene is left open where the match is weak. Clone size appears in some rows only: once, few, many, or a class for an expanded clone.

14	TRBV7-2	TRBJ1-1	.	many	CASSLIQGFTEAFF	TGTGCCAGCAGCTTAATACAGGGATTTACTGAAGCTTTCTTT
15	TRBV10-3	TRBJ2-1	.	many	CAISELVSSYNEQFF	TGTGCCATCAGTGAGTTGGTGAGCTCCTACAATGAGCAGTTCTTC
13	TRBV6-2/TRBV6-3	TRBJ1-5	.	many	CASSSHSNQPQHF	TGTGCCAGCAGTTCTCATAGCAATCAGCCCCAGCATTTT
18	TRBV5-1	TRBJ1-1	.	many	CASSHRGYSRVQNTEAFF	TGCGCCAGCAGCCACCGTGGATACTCAAGGGTTCAAAACACTGAAGCTTTCTTT
14	TRBV12-3/TRBV12-4	TRBJ2-5	.	many	CASSLPGSQETQYF	TGTGCCAGCAGCCTTCCCGGGTCCCAAGAGACCCAGTACTTC
16	TRBV7-8	TRBJ2-2	.	many	CASSILSALNTGELFF	TGTGCCAGCAGCATCCTTTCGGCCCTGAACACCGGGGAGCTGTTTTTT
11	TRBV20-1	TRBJ1-4	.	many	CSAPRNEKLFF	TGCAGTGCTCCGAGGAATGAAAAACTGTTTTTT
12	TRBV19	TRBJ1-2	.	many	CASSIRGELGTF	TGTGCCAGTAGTATTCGCGGTGAACTTGGCACCTTC
15	TRBV5-6	TRBJ2-4	TRBD1	many	CASSAGQGRGNIQYF	TGTGCCAGCAGCGCAGGACAGGGACGTGGAAACATTCAGTACTTC
13	TRBV7-2	TRBJ1-2	.	many	CASSLDRANGYTF	TGTGCCAGCAGCTTAGACAGGGCAAACGGCTACACCTTC
15	TRBV7-2	TRBJ1-4	.	.	CASSLGTETNEKLFF	TGTGCCAGCAGCTTAGGGACGGAAACTAATGAAAAACTGTTTTTT
19	TRBV15	TRBJ2-5	.	many	CATSSHHKGPRRGQETQYF	TGTGCCACCAGCTCTCACCACAAGGGGCCCCGTCGTGGACAAGAGACCCAGTACTTC
13	TRBV29-1	TRBJ1-1	.	medium-sized	CSVAPRGGTRAFF	TGCAGCGTTGCCCCTCGGGGCGGAACGAGGGCTTTCTTT
17	TRBV27	TRBJ2-2	.	few	CASSTRSGATNTGELFF	TGTGCCAGCAGTACCCGGTCGGGAGCTACGAACACCGGGGAGCTGTTTTTT
14	TRBV6-5	TRBJ2-7	.	medium-sized	CASSYGSGLYEQYF	TGTGCCAGCAGTTACGGGTCCGGGCTCTACGAGCAGTACTTC
21	TRBV6-5	TRBJ2-3	TRBD1	many	CASSSFFIRDRLPASTDTQYF	TGTGCCAGCAGTTCGTTTTTCATTCGGGACAGGCTACCCGCTAGCACAGATACGCAGTATTTT
16	TRBV2	TRBJ2-5	.	few	CASRPDRLACVETQYF	TGTGCCAGCAGACCCGACCGGCTAGCGTGTGTGGAGACCCAGTACTTC
15	TRBV27	TRBJ2-3	.	many	CASSPGGLRTDTQYF	TGTGCCAGCAGCCCAGGGGGACTTCGCACAGATACGCAGTATTTT
13	TRBV24-1	TRBJ1-5	.	many	CATSAGPNQPQHF	TGTGCCACCAGTGCAGGACCAAATCAGCCCCAGCATTTT
15	TRBV30	TRBJ1-5	.	few	CAWSGPRGANQPQHF	TGTGCCTGGAGTGGTCCAAGGGGGGCAAATCAGCCCCAGCATTTT
14	TRBV5-1	TRBJ2-3	.	many	CASSLAEFTDTQYF	TGCGCCAGCAGCTTGGCCGAATTCACAGATACGCAGTATTTT
15	TRBV30	TRBJ1-5	.	many	CAWSAYNNFNQPQHF	TGTGCCTGGAGTGCCTACAACAATTTTAATCAGCCCCAGCATTTT
16	TRBV11-2	TRBJ2-1	TRBD2	.	CASSPSGRALYNEQFF	TGTGCCAGCAGCCCTAGCGGGAGGGCACTCTACAATGAGCAGTTCTTC
15	TRBV30	TRBJ1-5	.	many	CAWSGAGNSNQPQHF	TGTGCCTGGAGTGGGGCAGGGAATAGCAATCAGCCCCAGCATTTT
13	TRBV27	TRBJ1-1	.	many	CASSYGWNTEAFF	TGTGCCAGCAGCTATGGATGGAACACTGAAGCTTTCTTT
18	TRBV5-1	TRBJ1-2	.	many	CASSLGGPQPTANYGYTF	TGCGCCAGCAGCTTGGGGGGGCCCCAACCAACTGCTAACTATGGCTACACCTTC
15	TRBV6-1	TRBJ1-4	TRBD1	many	CASSGGTVYNEKLFF	TGTGCCAGCAGTGGAGGGACAGTCTATAATGAAAAACTGTTTTTT
14	TRBV14	TRBJ1-2	.	many	CASSPGPAVYGYTF	TGTGCCAGCAGCCCCGGTCCAGCGGTCTATGGCTACACCTTC
15	TRBV19	TRBJ2-2	.	many	CASSLRRRARGELFF	TGTGCCAGTAGTCTCCGGAGAAGGGCTCGGGGGGAGCTGTTTTTT
13	TRBV29-1	TRBJ1-5	.	few	CSVQDGSNQPQHF	TGCAGCGTTCAAGACGGAAGCAATCAGCCCCAGCATTTT
14	TRBV7-8	TRBJ1-4	.	medium-sized	CASSTQRTSEKLFF	TGTGCCAGCAGCACCCAGAGGACCAGTGAAAAACTGTTTTTT
13	TRBV18	TRBJ2-7	TRBD1	few	CASSPGQRYEQYF	TGTGCCAGCTCACCGGGACAGCGCTACGAGCAGTACTTC
12	TRBV20-1	TRBJ2-3	TRBD2	many	CSTSGMGDTQYF	TGCAGCACTAGCGGGATGGGAGATACGCAGTATTTT
16	TRBV5-5	TRBJ2-1	.	.	CASSYDGNPKHNEQFF	TGTGCCAGCAGCTACGACGGGAACCCAAAACACAATGAGCAGTTCTTC
15	TRBV7-2	TRBJ2-5	.	few	CASSLAGGSGQTQYF	TGTGCCAGCAGCTTAGCGGGGGGTTCTGGGCAGACCCAGTACTTC
16	TRBV6-2/TRBV6-3	TRBJ1-5	.	many	CASRSHRAYSNQPQHF	TGTGCCAGCAGGTCACACAGGGCTTATAGCAATCAGCCCCAGCATTTT
13	TRBV30	TRBJ1-1	.	many	CAWRVDRNTEAFF	TGTGCCTGGAGGGTGGATCGTAACACTGAAGCTTTCTTT
13	TRBV27	TRBJ1-1	.	many	CASGGTDFTEAFF	TGTGCCAGCGGCGGGACCGACTTCACTGAAGCTTTCTTT
14	TRBV11-2	TRBJ1-4	.	many	CASSLQQANEKLFF	TGTGCCAGCAGCTTACAACAGGCAAATGAAAAACTGTTTTTT
13	TRBV6-2/TRBV6-3	TRBJ1-2	TRBD1	many	CASSYRDRGGYTF	TGTGCCAGCAGTTACCGGGACAGGGGCGGCTACACCTTC
15	TRBV19	TRBJ2-2	.	.	CASSDLRRNTGELFF	TGTGCCAGTAGTGACTTGCGGCGGAACACCGGGGAGCTGTTTTTT
18	TRBV4-1	TRBJ1-5	.	medium-sized	CASSQDLVSSGVNQPQHF	TGCGCCAGCAGCCAAGATCTAGTCAGTTCGGGAGTTAATCAGCCCCAGCATTTT
14	TRBV6-5	TRBJ1-2	.	medium-sized	CASSYSSGNLGYTF	TGTGCCAGCAGTTACTCGAGTGGGAATCTTGGCTACACCTTC
14	TRBV5-1	TRBJ2-2	.	many	CASSLDGLAGELFF	TGCGCCAGCAGCTTGGATGGGCTCGCCGGGGAGCTGTTTTTT
16	TRBV6-2/TRBV6-3	TRBJ1-2	.	few	CASSPNWGQGSFGDTF	.
15	TRBV5-1	TRBJ1-5	.	many	CASSLADSYNQPQHF	TGCGCCAGCAGCTTGGCGGACAGTTACAATCAGCCCCAGCATTTT
13	TRBV4-3	TRBJ2-1	.	few	CASSQETGREQFF	TGCGCCAGCAGCCAAGAAACGGGACGGGAGCAGTTCTTC
16	TRBV4-1	TRBJ2-2	.	many	CASSQEAGPRTGELFF	TGCGCCAGCAGCCAAGAGGCGGGGCCCAGAACCGGGGAGCTGTTTTTT
14	TRBV6-5	TRBJ1-6	TRBD1	.	CASSPGTGNSPLHF	TGTGCCAGCAGTCCCGGGACAGGTAATTCACCCCTCCACTTT
12	TRBV7-8	TRBJ2-5	.	many	CASSGPEETQYF	TGTGCCAGCAGTGGGCCAGAAGAGACCCAGTACTTC
16	TRBV20-1	TRBJ2-1	.	many	CSARRPRQSSYNEQFF	TGCAGTGCTAGACGACCCAGGCAGAGCTCCTACAATGAGCAGTTCTTC
13	TRBV20-1	TRBJ2-1	.	many	CSARDYFDGGQFF	TGCAGTGCTAGAGATTATTTCGATGGTGGGCAGTTCTTC
17	TRBV3-1	TRBJ1-4	TRBD1	many	CASSQYQGAASSEKLFF	TGTGCCAGCAGCCAATACCAGGGGGCGGCGTCTAGTGAAAAACTGTTTTTT
14	TRBV6-5	TRBJ1-1	.	many	CASSSYSLNTEAFF	TGTGCCAGCAGTTCCTACAGCCTGAACACTGAAGCTTTCTTT
13	TRBV29-1	TRBJ1-5	.	many	CSVGEGSNQPQHF	TGCAGCGTTGGTGAGGGGAGCAATCAGCCCCAGCATTTT
11	TRBV20-1	TRBJ1-1	.	few	CSGERGTEAFF	TGCAGTGGAGAACGGGGAACTGAAGCTTTCTTT
14	TRBV7-8	TRBJ1-6	.	medium-sized	CASSLAPYNSPLHF	TGTGCCAGCAGCTTAGCTCCCTATAATTCACCCCTCCACTTT
16	TRBV5-1	TRBJ2-6	TRBD1	many	CASNSDRRSGANVLTF	TGCGCCAGCAACTCGGACAGGCGGTCTGGGGCCAACGTCCTGACTTTC
14	TRBV20-1	TRBJ2-3	.	.	CSAPDPGATDTQYF	TGCAGTGCCCCGGACCCGGGAGCTACAGATACGCAGTATTTT